These T cell receptor beta chains were read from a single sample in a study of cytomegalovirus exposure and HLA in healthy donors. The table came from immunoSEQ multiplex PCR; TCRdb's copy has only in-frame clones and leaves some out. The sample consists of roughly 200,000 clones, 77% of them appearing once. The sample taken for sequencing was PBMCs. Receptors were obtained from a woman in her thirties in good health and CMV-seropositive. The CDR3 runs from the conserved cysteine through the conserved F or W. Each record gives: clone size, J gene, V gene, D gene, CDR3 DNA, CDR3 protein. A D gene is named only where the DNA matches it firmly. Only some rows state a clone size, as once, few, many or a class for expanded clones.

-,TRBJ2-7,TRBV19,-,TGTGCCAGTAGTATAAAGGGGGCGAGGGGGAGGATTTACTCCTACGAGCAGTACTTC,CASSIKGARGRIYSYEQYF
-,TRBJ1-4,TRBV16,-,TGTGGACCAAGGACTGGCAGGGAAAAACTGTTTTTT,CGPRTGREKLFF
-,TRBJ1-1,TRBV28,TRBD1,TGTGCCAGCACCCGAGACGGACAGGGGAACACTGAAGCTTTCTTT,CASTRDGQGNTEAFF
-,TRBJ1-1,TRBV9,TRBD1,TGTGCCAGCAGCACAGGGGGGAAGAACACTGAAGCTTTCTTT,CASSTGGKNTEAFF
once,TRBJ2-7,TRBV2,-,TGTGCCAGCGCGACAGGCCTCGCCCGGGAGCAGTACTTC,CASATGLAREQYF
-,TRBJ1-6,TRBV2,-,TGTGCCAGCAGGGGGCCGACCTATAATTCACCCCTCCACTTT,CASRGPTYNSPLHF
-,TRBJ1-4,TRBV7-9,TRBD1,TGTGCCAGCAGCCGGCCGGGGACAGGGGGTGAAAAACTGTTTTTT,CASSRPGTGGEKLFF
once,TRBJ2-7,TRBV7-6,TRBD2,TGTGCCAGCAGCCCTGGGACTAGCGGGGATTTTTACGAGCAGTACTTC,CASSPGTSGDFYEQYF
-,TRBJ2-1,TRBV9,TRBD2,TGTGCCAGCAGCGTAGCTACTTGGCGGGAGTTCAATGAGCAGTTCTTC,CASSVATWREFNEQFF
-,TRBJ2-2,TRBV7-2,TRBD1,TGTGCCAGCACCGAGTACAGGGGGATCGGGGAGCTGTTTTTT,CASTEYRGIGELFF
-,TRBJ1-1,TRBV7-2,TRBD1,TGTGCCAGCAGCGGACAGGGATGGACTGAAGCTTTCTTT,CASSGQGWTEAFF
once,TRBJ1-5,TRBV18,TRBD1,TGTGCCAGCTCACCACCCGGGACAGTGGATCAGCCCCAGCATTTT,CASSPPGTVDQPQHF
once,TRBJ2-7,TRBV6-5,-,TGTGCCAGCAGTCGAAATAAGGGGTACGAGCAGTACTTC,CASSRNKGYEQYF
-,TRBJ2-5,TRBV7-8,-,TGTGCCAGCAGCTTACAACCGGGAGTCTGGGAGACCCAGTACTTC,CASSLQPGVWETQYF
-,TRBJ2-3,TRBV5-6,TRBD2,TGTGCCAGCAGCTACCTAGCGGGAGCTACAGATACGCAGTATTTT,CASSYLAGATDTQYF
-,TRBJ1-4,TRBV5-1,TRBD1,TGCGCCAGCAGCTTACAGGGGCCGGGAAAGAATGAAAAACTGTTTTTT,CASSLQGPGKNEKLFF
-,TRBJ2-4,TRBV10-3,-,TGTGCCATCAGTGAGTTTAGCAGAACGGCCGGAAGAGCCAAAAACATTCAGTACTTC,CAISEFSRTAGRAKNIQYF
-,TRBJ1-1,TRBV6-7,-,TGTGCCAGCAGTTACTCCCCTGGCAGGATAAGAGCGAACACTGAAGCTTTCTTT,CASSYSPGRIRANTEAFF
-,TRBJ1-1,TRBV5-1,TRBD1,TGCGCCAGCAGCTCACAGGGGGGGAACACTGAAGCTTTCTTT,CASSSQGGNTEAFF
-,TRBJ2-7,TRBV7-2,-,TGTGCCAGCAGGCGAACGGGAACCTACGAGCAGTACTTC,CASRRTGTYEQYF
few,TRBJ2-2,TRBV5-4,-,TGTGCCAGCAGCGGCTCCACCGGGGAGCTGTTTTTT,CASSGSTGELFF
-,TRBJ2-3,TRBV11-2,-,TGTGCCAGCAGCAAGGGACTTTCCCGTGTTGATACGCAGTATTTT,CASSKGLSRVDTQYF
once,TRBJ2-5,TRBV5-4,-,TGTGCCAGCAGCGGACGGGACACGGGAGGAGAGACCCAGTACTTC,CASSGRDTGGETQYF
-,TRBJ2-3,TRBV9,-,TGTGCCAGCAGCGTAGGGACTCCAGATACGCAGTATTTT,CASSVGTPDTQYF
few,TRBJ1-2,TRBV7-2,TRBD1,TGTGCCAGCAGCTTGGCCCGACAGGGGGCCTATGGCTACACCTTC,CASSLARQGAYGYTF
-,TRBJ1-5,TRBV6-5,-,TGTGCCAGCAGTCCAGTCAATAGCAATCAGCCCCAGCATTTT,CASSPVNSNQPQHF
-,TRBJ2-2,TRBV28,-,TGTGCCAGCAGTTTAAGTCGGGGGGAGCTGTTTTTT,CASSLSRGELFF
-,TRBJ2-2,TRBV28,TRBD1,TGTGCCACAGAGCACAGGGGACCGAACACCGGGGAGCTGTTTTTT,CATEHRGPNTGELFF
-,TRBJ2-3,TRBV5-1,TRBD2,TGCGCCAGCAGCCGGGGGGGCTTCACAGATACGCAGTATTTT,CASSRGGFTDTQYF
-,TRBJ1-4,TRBV28,TRBD1,TGTGCCAGCTTAGCCAGGGGGGTAGGGGAAAAACTGTTTTTT,CASLARGVGEKLFF
-,TRBJ1-5,TRBV2,-,TGTGCCAGCAGTGCAGACACTCAGCCCCAGCATTTT,CASSADTQPQHF
-,TRBJ1-1,TRBV29-1,-,TGCAGCGTGGGTCAGGGGAACACTGAAGCTTTCTTT,CSVGQGNTEAFF
-,TRBJ2-3,TRBV11-3,TRBD2,TGTGCCAGCAGCCCGGGGGGGTACAGTACAGATACGCAGTATTTT,CASSPGGYSTDTQYF
once,TRBJ1-5,TRBV27,TRBD1,TGTGCCAGCAGTTTAAGGCCGACAGGGAGCGATCAGCCCCAGCATTTT,CASSLRPTGSDQPQHF
-,TRBJ2-3,TRBV10-3,TRBD2,TGTGCCATCAGTGTTGGTGCTAGCGGGACCGCAGATACGCAGTATTTT,CAISVGASGTADTQYF
few,TRBJ2-7,TRBV6-1,-,TGTGCCAGCGTCGAACAGTACGACCACGAGCAGTACTTC,CASVEQYDHEQYF
-,TRBJ2-7,TRBV6-6,-,TGTGCCAGCAGTCCCCGGGATTACGAGCAGTACTTC,CASSPRDYEQYF
-,TRBJ1-1,TRBV6-5,-,TGTGCCAGCAGTCGCCAGGGCAATGCAGTCGAAGCTTTCTTT,CASSRQGNAVEAFF
-,TRBJ2-1,TRBV4-3,TRBD2,TGCGCCAGCAGCCAAGATTATTTCCCTAGCGGGGTTTCCAATGAGCAGTTCTTC,CASSQDYFPSGVSNEQFF
-,TRBJ2-1,TRBV30,TRBD2,TGTGCCTGGAATAGCGGGAGCTCCTACAATGAGCAGTTCTTC,CAWNSGSSYNEQFF
-,TRBJ2-5,TRBV9,-,TGTGCCAGCAGCGTAGCCGGGCAGGGCCCCCAAGAGACCCAGTACTTC,CASSVAGQGPQETQYF
-,TRBJ2-6,TRBV7-3,-,TGTGCCAGCAGCTTCCCCGGTTCTGGGGCCAACGTCCTGACTTTC,CASSFPGSGANVLTF
-,TRBJ1-2,TRBV30,-,TGTGCCTGGCAGGCGCCCGGCTATGGCTACACCTTC,CAWQAPGYGYTF
once,TRBJ2-3,TRBV5-6,-,TGTGCCAGCAGCCTGCAGACTAGAGGGCTGGCAGATACGCAGTATTTT,CASSLQTRGLADTQYF
-,TRBJ2-1,TRBV2,-,TGTGCCAGCAGTGAAACGGGGGGCCTTACTGAGCAGTTCTTC,CASSETGGLTEQFF
-,TRBJ2-7,TRBV5-4,TRBD1,TGTGCCAGCAGCCCAGGGGGTCGCGCGAGCTCCTACGAGCAGTACTTC,CASSPGGRASSYEQYF
-,TRBJ2-1,TRBV5-4,-,TGTGCCAGCTCGGGGGTACTAGGGAATAAGTACAATGAGCAGTTCTTC,CASSGVLGNKYNEQFF
-,TRBJ2-7,TRBV5-1,TRBD1,TGCGCCAGCAGCATGACAGGGCGGGAGCAGTACTTC,CASSMTGREQYF
-,TRBJ1-1,TRBV5-1,TRBD1,TGCGCCAGCAGCTCGGGACAGAACCTGAACACTGAAGCTTTCTTT,CASSSGQNLNTEAFF
-,TRBJ1-2,TRBV7-2,-,TGTGCCAGCAGCTTTGGGGGCGGCTACACCTTC,CASSFGGGYTF
-,TRBJ2-1,TRBV7-3,TRBD1,TGTGCCAGCAGCCCCGGACAGGGGTGGAACAATGAGCAGTTCTTC,CASSPGQGWNNEQFF